This T cell receptor beta chain derives from a study of cytomegalovirus exposure and HLA in healthy donors. With respect to this clone: Its specificity is not known.

There were likely unrecorded immune exposures, though donors were nominally healthy when sampled. Study observations and caveats: High sensitivity and specificity were reportedly achieved when the classifier diagnosed cytomegalovirus status. Presence/absence comparisons presumed near-even sequencing depth among donors. A likely sequencing artifact accounted for one observed cluster of highly shared sequence variants.

The PCR was carried out with 60 Vbeta primers and 13 Jbeta primers. TCRdb's copy holds only in-frame clones and misses some; the assay was immunoSEQ multiplex PCR. The repertoire holds under 150,000 clones, with around 79% as singletons. Trimming stripped 0 bases from V and 0 bases from J, with 15 bases between. This CDR3 contains 17 residues. Per germline, CDR1 SGHRS and CDR2 YFSETQ. The specimen sequenced was PBMCs. The chain recombines TRBV5-1 with TRBJ1-1; D is undetermined. The sequence came from a middle-aged woman in good health and CMV-seropositive. The CDR3 sequence: CASSLEQLYSMNTEAFF. The DNA of the CDR3 is TGCGCCAGCAGCTTGGAACAGCTATACTCCATGAACACTGAAGCTTTCTTT. The whole variable domain, remainder taken from reference TRBV5-1 and TRBJ1-1, is KAGVTQTPRYLIKTRGQQVTLSCSPISGHRSVSWYQQTPGQGLQFLFEYFSETQRNKGNFPGRFSGRQFSNSRSEMNVSTLELGDSALYLCASSLEQLYSMNTEAFFGQGTRLTVV.